The entry that follows covers one T cell receptor beta chain sequence. The sample comes from a study of blood T cell repertoires in COVID-19. Across the study: Some COVID-19 samples were acute and others convalescent; all came from the United States, Italy and Spain. Sources were T cells, B-cell-depleted T cells, or PBMCs; the material itself was cDNA or gDNA.

The V gene end was trimmed by 7 bases and the J gene end by 1 base; junction bases not matched to a gene: 7. The CDR3 runs to 15 residues. Germline CDR1 reads SQVTM; CDR2 reads ANQGSEA. Original data processing: By means of reference gene primer amplification, nucleated cell counts were estimated. The data were produced by immunoSEQ multiplex PCR, yet TCRdb's version contains in-frame clones alone and is incomplete. D and trimming were read from the DNA, whereas the V and J calls and clone size are those reported in that table. The table has about 270,000 clones, roughly nine tenths seen once; the top ten hold 2.6%. In Cohort 3, a recovered donor had either two negative PCRs, clearance, or symptom resolution.

The chain combines TRBV29-1 with TRBJ2-7; 13 nucleotides align to TRBD2. The receptor's source is a woman under 30 who had recovered from COVID-19. Sequencing was performed on PBMCs or T cells enriched from blood (not recorded which). The CDR3 bases are TGCAGCGCCGGACTAGCGGGAGATAGATCCTACGAGCAGTACTTC. Its protein is CSAGLAGDRSYEQYF.